Following are 31 T cell receptor beta chains from one sample sequenced in a study of beta chain features in type 1 diabetes. Expressed TCRB transcripts were sequenced because the entire RNA isolate underwent reverse transcription. Using immunoSEQ multiplex PCR, the repertoire was profiled, and TCRdb retains in-frame clones only, with some absent. Here the sample spans some 900,000 clones, 15% to 20% being singletons. Source material: naive CD4+ T cells from blood. The receptor source for this set is a woman aged 18-35 years in good health.

This clone appeared a few times. The chain couples TRBV9 to TRBJ2-2; TRBD1 might be the D (6 bases). Trimming left V 2 bases short and J 5 bases short, with 13 bases between. This CDR3 contains 15 residues. CDR1 is SGDLS and CDR2 is YYNGEE in the germline V gene. In nucleotides, the CDR3 is TGTGCCAGCAGCGTGCCAGGGGCTGAAACCGGGGAGCTGTTTTTT. Its translation: CASSVPGAETGELFF. Drawing the rest from reference TRBV9 and TRBJ2-2, the complete variable domain is DSGVTQTPKHLITATGQRVTLRCSPRSGDLSVYWYQQSLDQGLQFLIQYYNGEERAKGNILERFSAQQFPDLHSELNLSSLELGDSALYFCASSVPGAETGELFFGEGSRLTVL.

This clone is a singleton in its sample. The sample contains more than one DNA sequence encoding this CDR3. V is TRBV28 and J is TRBJ1-2, with 9 bases that match TRBD1. V shed 4 bases and J 7 bases; nucleotides not matched to a gene: 4. The CDR3 has 13 residues. The germline V gene encodes CDR1 MDHEN and CDR2 SYDVKM. Written as DNA, the CDR3 is TGTGCCAGCAGTTCGGGACAGGGAGGTGGCTACACCTTC. It yields the protein CASSSGQGGGYTF.

This clone was observed a handful of times. The chain has TRBV4-2 and TRBJ2-3; D ambiguous. CDR3 length: 16 residues. Germline V gives CDR1 LGHNA, CDR2 YNFKEQ. V shed 0 bases and J shed 3 bases, with 13 bases lying between them. CDR3 coding DNA: TGTGCCAGCAGCCAAGATCGCGGAATTCGTACAGATACGCAGTATTTT. This codes for CASSQDRGIRTDTQYF.

The sample holds a few counts of this clone. This chain's CDR3 is CASGTARYEQYF. The CDR3 DNA follows: TGTGCCAGCGGGACAGCGAGGTACGAGCAGTACTTC. V gene TRBV7-9 combines with J gene TRBJ2-7; 7 bases match TRBD1. This CDR3 comprises 12 residues. With 8 bases clipped from V and 4 bases from J, the junction kept 5 bases outside the gene matches. Germline-derived CDR1 and CDR2 are SEHNR and FQNEAQ (reference sequence).

The chain has TRBV5-4 and TRBJ2-1; 7 bases are shared with TRBD1. The length of the CDR3 is 16 residues. In germline, CDR1 is SGHNT, CDR2 YYREEE (reference sequence). Trimming cost V 0 bases and J 3 bases; bases outside gene matches: 6. The CDR3 DNA reads TGTGCCAGCAGCTTGGTTCCCGGGACAGACTACAATGAGCAGTTCTTC. Translation gives CASSLVPGTDYNEQFF.

Turning to this clone: The same CDR3 can be traced to other DNA sequences in this sample. This rearrangement joins TRBV5-4 to TRBJ2-7, with D perhaps TRBD1 (5 bases). The CDR3 is 13 residues long. From germline, CDR1 is SGHNT and CDR2 YYREEE (reference sequence). The V and J ends lost 1 base and 3 bases respectively, with 8 bases between them. CDR3 sequence (DNA): TGTGCCAGCAGCTTGAGGGGAAGCTACGAGCAGTACTTC. This gives the protein CASSLRGSYEQYF.

In this sample, this clone turned up a few times. V is TRBV6-6 and J is TRBJ2-7; D might be TRBD2 (5 bases). With 4 bases removed from V and 0 bases from J, the gap between germline ends came to 13 bases. Germline V gene lookup returns CDR1 MNHNY and CDR2 SVGAGI (reference sequence). The CDR3 has 15 amino acids. The CDR3 DNA reads as TGTGCCAGCAGTTCCCGTCAGCGGAACTCCTACGAGCAGTACTTC. This codes for CASSSRQRNSYEQYF.

V and J are TRBV7-9 and TRBJ2-1, with 12 bases that match TRBD2. The germline V gene encodes CDR1 SEHNR and CDR2 FQNEAQ (reference sequence). Trimming cost V 5 bases and J 1 base; bases outside gene matches: 9. This CDR3 spans 18 amino acids. The CDR3 loop reads CASSVGLAGWGSYNEQFF. As DNA, the CDR3 is TGTGCCAGCAGCGTGGGACTAGCGGGTTGGGGGTCCTACAATGAGCAGTTCTTC. The full variable domain, in which reference TRBV7-9 and TRBJ2-1 provide the parts outside the CDR3, is DTGVSQNPRHKITKRGQNVTFRCDPISEHNRLYWYRQTLGQGPEFLTYFQNEAQLEKSRLLSDRFSAERPKGSFSTLEIQRTEQGDSAMYLCASSVGLAGWGSYNEQFFGPGTRLTVL.

The chain links TRBV4-2 to TRBJ2-7, with D possibly TRBD2 on 5 matching bases. Trimming shortened V by 0 bases and J by 3 bases, and 12 bases separated the two germline ends. Germline loops: CDR1 LGHNA, CDR2 YNFKEQ. The CDR3 spans 15 residues. The CDR3 nucleotides read TGTGCCAGCAGCCAAGATCTACTAGTGAACTACGAGCAGTACTTC. Translation gives CASSQDLLVNYEQYF.

With respect to this clone: Distinct nucleotide sequences in the sample also encode this CDR3. The rearrangement joins TRBV28 to TRBJ1-5, with D possibly TRBD1 on 5 matching bases. Trimming removed 3 bases at V and 4 bases at J, with 10 bases between. The CDR3 sequence is 14 residues long. Germline V lookup: CDR1 MDHEN, CDR2 SYDVKM. The CDR3 nucleotides read TGTGCCAGCAGTTTGACGGGGGGTAATCAGCCCCAGCATTTT. Its protein is CASSLTGGNQPQHF.

J is TRBJ1-1 and V is TRBV27; D gene unclear. The CDR3 totals 12 residues. The germline V gene encodes CDR1 MNHEY and CDR2 SMNVEV (reference sequence). Trimming removed 2 bases at V and 5 bases at J, with 6 bases between. DNA of the CDR3: TGTGCCAGCAGTTTACGAGGGACTGAAGCTTTCTTT. Protein: CASSLRGTEAFF.

This clone was counted a few times. The chain recombines TRBV10-3 with TRBJ2-5; TRBD2 agrees at 8 bases. CDR1 and CDR2 from the germline V gene are ENHRY and SYGVKD. Unmatched junction bases numbered 2, after V lost 11 bases and J lost 3 bases. The CDR3 covers 11 residues. The CDR3 DNA sequence: TGTGCCGCCGGGAGGGAAGAGACCCAGTACTTC. It specifies CAAGREETQYF.

This clone has a handful of counts. The chain recombines TRBV7-2 with TRBJ2-7; 8 bases line up with TRBD2. Germline loops: CDR1 SGHTA, CDR2 FQGNSA. Trimming at V came to 5 bases and at J to 2 bases, leaving 5 bases not matched to a gene. There are 14 residues in the CDR3. The CDR3 DNA reads as TGTGCCAGCAGCAGATCGGGACTAGCCTACGAGCAGTACTTC. Translating it yields CASSRSGLAYEQYF. The whole variable domain, filled in from reference TRBV7-2 and TRBJ2-7, reads GAGVSQSPSNKVTEKGKDVELRCDPISGHTALYWYRQSLGQGLEFLIYFQGNSAPDKSGLPSDRFSAERTGGSVSTLTIQRTQQEDSAVYLCASSRSGLAYEQYFGPGTRLTVT.

This clone was picked up a small number of times. The V and J genes are TRBV5-1 and TRBJ1-2, with TRBD1 as a possible D gene (5 bases). Germline CDR1 is SGHRS and CDR2 is YFSETQ. V lost 2 bases and J lost 6, with 23 bases in between. CDR3 length: 17 amino acids. The CDR3 sequence is CASSFTSRGEKINGYTF. CDR3 DNA sequence: TGCGCCAGCAGCTTCACATCACGAGGGGAGAAGATTAATGGCTACACCTTC.

The chain recombines TRBV28 with TRBJ1-2; D remains unclear. Germline-derived CDR1 and CDR2 are MDHEN and SYDVKM. Trimming pared 6 bases from V and 4 bases from J, leaving 12 bases between. The CDR3 is 13 amino acids. For the CDR3, the DNA is TGTGCCAGCAGACCTGGATCGACCTATGGCTACACCTTC. Residues: CASRPGSTYGYTF.

V is TRBV9 and J is TRBJ2-7, with D possibly TRBD1 on 5 matching bases. Germline values: CDR1 SGDLS, CDR2 YYNGEE. V was cut by 4 bases and J by 0 bases, with 14 bases left in between. The length of the CDR3 is 15 residues. The CDR3 nucleotides read TGTGCCAGCAGCCAAAGGGTCGACAGCTCCTACGAGCAGTACTTC. It is translated as CASSQRVDSSYEQYF.

This clone was counted between two and nine times. V and J are TRBV4-3 and TRBJ1-5; D uncertain. CDR1 and CDR2 (germline): LGHNA, YSLEER. V lost 0 bases to trimming and J lost 10 bases, with 10 bases between them. The CDR3 runs to 13 residues. This CDR3 reads CASSQEVRGPQHF. In DNA form, the CDR3 reads TGCGCCAGCAGCCAAGAAGTGCGAGGACCCCAGCATTTT.

The chain joins TRBV5-6 to TRBJ1-2; the D gene is possibly TRBD1 (6 bases). Germline values: CDR1 SGHDT, CDR2 YYEEEE. The length of the CDR3 is 15 residues. Trimming shortened V by 4 bases and J by 4 bases, and 17 bases separated the two germline ends. The CDR3 reads CASSPGKTGRYGYTF. The CDR3 region has the DNA TGTGCCAGCAGCCCTGGGAAGACAGGACGCTATGGCTACACCTTC.

This clone turned up a few times. The chain uses TRBV11-2 and TRBJ2-3; TRBD1 agrees at 9 bases. Germline V gives CDR1 SGHAT, CDR2 FQNNGV. This CDR3 region has 17 residues. Trimming cost V 5 bases and J 4 bases; bases outside gene matches: 13. The CDR3 loop is CASSRRQTGGHSDTQYF. The CDR3 nucleotides read TGTGCCAGCAGCCGAAGGCAGACAGGGGGTCATTCAGATACGCAGTATTTT. The entire variable domain, with the rest obtained from reference TRBV11-2 and TRBJ2-3, is as follows: EAGVAQSPRYKIIEKRQSVAFWCNPISGHATLYWYQQILGQGPKLLIQFQNNGVVDDSQLPKDRFSAERLKGVDSTLKIQPAKLEDSAVYLCASSRRQTGGHSDTQYFGPGTRLTVL.

The genes are TRBV28 and TRBJ2-7; D might be TRBD1 (5 bases). The ends were cut back, 8 bases at V and 2 bases at J, with 7 bases in the middle. This CDR3 contains 11 residues. The germline CDR1 and CDR2 sequences are MDHEN and SYDVKM. Here the CDR3 reads CASGQTYEQYF. Written as DNA, the CDR3 is TGTGCCAGCGGACAAACCTACGAGCAGTACTTC.

This clone has more than one count but fewer than ten. The genes are TRBV13 and TRBJ2-1, with 9 bases lining up with TRBD2. Germline V CDR1 and CDR2: PRHDT, FYEKMQ (reference sequence). The V and J ends lost 4 bases and 3 bases, in that order; junction bases with no gene match: 7. The CDR3 has 16 residues. The CDR3 sequence is CASSSRLAALYNEQFF. The CDR3 bases are TGTGCCAGCAGCTCCAGACTAGCGGCTCTCTACAATGAGCAGTTCTTC. Supplemented by reference TRBV13 and TRBJ2-1, the full variable domain reads AAGVIQSPRHLIKEKRETATLKCYPIPRHDTVYWYQQGPGQDPQFLISFYEKMQSDKGSIPDRFSAQQFSDYHSELNMSSLELGDSALYFCASSSRLAALYNEQFFGPGTRLTVL.

V gene TRBV7-2 combines with J gene TRBJ2-5; D is unresolved. Germline-derived CDR1 and CDR2 are SGHTA and FQGNSA. This CDR3 spans 12 amino acids. The V and J ends lost 2 bases and 4 bases respectively, with 5 bases between them. CDR3 sequence reads: CASSLRVETQYF. The CDR3, as DNA: TGTGCCAGCAGCTTAAGGGTAGAGACCCAGTACTTC.

The chain is built from TRBV2 and TRBJ2-6; 8 positions agree with TRBD2. The germline gives CDR1 SNHLY, CDR2 FYNNEI. Trimming at V came to 4 bases and at J to 2 bases, leaving 7 bases not matched to a gene. The CDR3 runs 17 residues. The CDR3 DNA reads TGTGCCAGCAGTGCAGTAGCGGGGAGAGCTGGGGCCAACGTCCTGACTTTC. Residues: CASSAVAGRAGANVLTF.

V usage is TRBV15 and J usage is TRBJ2-1; 8 bases align to TRBD2. This CDR3 region has 14 residues. J gave up 6 bases and V 7 bases, and 8 bases lay outside the gene matches. The V gene's germline CDR1 is LNHNV and CDR2 YYDKDF (reference sequence). The CDR3 DNA reads as TGTGCCACCAACGAGCGGGAGCTCAGCAATGAGCAGTTCTTC. Residues: CATNERELSNEQFF. The whole variable domain, remainder taken from reference TRBV15 and TRBJ2-1, is DAMVIQNPRYQVTQFGKPVTLSCSQTLNHNVMYWYQQKSSQAPKLLFHYYDKDFNNEADTPDNFQSRRPNTSFCFLDIRSPGLGDTAMYLCATNERELSNEQFFGPGTRLTVL.

Notes on this clone: This specimen includes other DNA sequences encoding the same CDR3. CDR3 sequence: CASSFQQGQETQYF. The CDR3 nucleotides are TGTGCCAGCAGCTTCCAACAGGGGCAAGAGACCCAGTACTTC. The chain combines TRBV7-2 with TRBJ2-5; 7 bases fit TRBD1. The CDR3 spans 14 residues. The V segment lost 3 bases and the J segment 2 bases; nucleotides outside the gene matches: 3. Germline assignment: CDR1 SGHTA and CDR2 FQGNSA.

The chain combines TRBV5-1 with TRBJ2-3; D perhaps matches TRBD2 (6 bases). Germline loops: CDR1 SGHRS, CDR2 YFSETQ. The CDR3 runs to 15 residues. V lost 2 bases, J lost 3 bases, and 13 bases lay in between. This CDR3 reads CASSFKAGQTDTQYF. The CDR3 DNA sequence: TGCGCCAGCAGCTTTAAAGCGGGTCAAACAGATACGCAGTATTTT.

Points on this clone: The identical CDR3 is also encoded by other nucleotide sequences in the sample. The chain is built from TRBV5-1 and TRBJ2-3; D remains ambiguous. The CDR3 is 14 amino acids. The V gene's germline CDR1 is SGHRS and CDR2 YFSETQ. Trimming pared 2 bases from V and 2 bases from J, leaving 9 bases between. The CDR3 DNA sequence: TGCGCCAGCAGCTTCGGTGGGATCACAGATACGCAGTATTTT. It encodes CASSFGGITDTQYF.

The rearrangement links TRBV11-2 to TRBJ2-1, with 7 bases identical to TRBD1. Germline CDR1 and CDR2: SGHAT and FQNNGV. This CDR3 has 14 amino acids. J gave up 9 bases and V 0 bases, and 5 bases lay outside the gene matches. In DNA form, the CDR3 reads TGTGCCAGCAGCTTAGAACAGGGGCTTGCTGAGCAGTTCTTC. It yields the protein CASSLEQGLAEQFF.

In DNA, the CDR3 is TGCGCCAGCAGCTTGCGTGGGGGAGGGACTGAGCAGTTCTTC. Protein: CASSLRGGGTEQFF. The rearrangement uses TRBV5-1 and TRBJ2-1; 7 nucleotides match TRBD2. Per germline, CDR1 SGHRS and CDR2 YFSETQ. CDR3 size: 14 residues. V lost 1 base, J lost 9 bases, and 7 bases stayed unmatched.

The chain employs TRBV7-9 and TRBJ2-2, with D perhaps assigned TRBD1 or TRBD2 (6 bases each). The CDR3 loop spans 15 amino acids. Trimming stripped 7 bases from V and 4 bases from J, with 16 bases between. Germline V CDR1 and CDR2: SEHNR, FQNEAQ (reference sequence). CDR3 amino acids: CASISSRGVTGELFF. CDR3 sequence (DNA): TGTGCCAGCATCTCTTCTAGGGGGGTCACCGGGGAGCTGTTTTTT.

V gene TRBV6-1 combines with J gene TRBJ2-1; 13 bases line up with TRBD2. This CDR3 contains 14 residues. From germline, CDR1 is MNHNS and CDR2 SASEGT. V shed 5 bases, J shed 8 bases, and the junction held 3 bases outside the gene matches. CDR3 residues: CASSWTSGSDEQFF. The CDR3 DNA reads as TGTGCCAGCAGTTGGACTAGCGGGAGCGATGAGCAGTTCTTC.